This record looks at one TCR beta chain sequence and its context. The antigen is unknown. Naive CD8 cells were CD45RO-negative, positively selected for CCR7, excluding terminally differentiated effector memory CD45RA+ cells. The donors were adults (healthy and HIV-negative) with no recent acute infections or vaccinations. This sample was included in a study of shared clonotypes between healthy human individuals. Study-level background: CD4 naive and CD4 memory each took three plates per donor, while CD8 naive took two and CD8 memory one.

General study points: Memory subsets generally showed smaller estimated richness than naive subsets did.

Produced via immunoSEQ multiplex PCR; TCRdb's table is partial and in-frame only. The sample includes about 2.1 million clones, 85% to 95% seen only once; the top ten take around 1.8%. The CDR3 is made up of 16 amino acids. Germline V gene sequence: CDR1 LNHNV, CDR2 YYDKDF (reference sequence). Trimming removed 1 base at V and 6 bases at J, with 19 bases between. The sample consisted of naive CD8+ T cells from PBMCs. The TCR sequence derives from a man aged 18 to 35 in good health. Some clones in this sample may be carry-over from other donors' samples. This chain links TRBV15 with TRBJ2-7; either TRBD1 or TRBD2 may supply D (5 bases each). The CDR3 bases are TGTGCCACCAGCAGAGGGGACGAGAGGGAGTGGTTCGAGCAGTACTTC. It encodes CATSRGDEREWFEQYF.